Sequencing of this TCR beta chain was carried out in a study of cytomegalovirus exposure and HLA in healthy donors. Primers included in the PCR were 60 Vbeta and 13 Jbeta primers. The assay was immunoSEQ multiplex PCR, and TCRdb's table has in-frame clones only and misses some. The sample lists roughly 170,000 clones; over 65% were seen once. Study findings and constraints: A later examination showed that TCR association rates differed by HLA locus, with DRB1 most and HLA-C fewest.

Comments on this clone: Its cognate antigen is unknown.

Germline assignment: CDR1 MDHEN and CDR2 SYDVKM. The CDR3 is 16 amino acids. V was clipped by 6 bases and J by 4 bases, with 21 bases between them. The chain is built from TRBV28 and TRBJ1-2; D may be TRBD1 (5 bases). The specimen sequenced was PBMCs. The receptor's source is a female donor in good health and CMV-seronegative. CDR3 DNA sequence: TGTGCCAGCAGCCCGTTTATCCCGGGACTCAGCTATGGCTACACCTTC. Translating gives CASSPFIPGLSYGYTF.